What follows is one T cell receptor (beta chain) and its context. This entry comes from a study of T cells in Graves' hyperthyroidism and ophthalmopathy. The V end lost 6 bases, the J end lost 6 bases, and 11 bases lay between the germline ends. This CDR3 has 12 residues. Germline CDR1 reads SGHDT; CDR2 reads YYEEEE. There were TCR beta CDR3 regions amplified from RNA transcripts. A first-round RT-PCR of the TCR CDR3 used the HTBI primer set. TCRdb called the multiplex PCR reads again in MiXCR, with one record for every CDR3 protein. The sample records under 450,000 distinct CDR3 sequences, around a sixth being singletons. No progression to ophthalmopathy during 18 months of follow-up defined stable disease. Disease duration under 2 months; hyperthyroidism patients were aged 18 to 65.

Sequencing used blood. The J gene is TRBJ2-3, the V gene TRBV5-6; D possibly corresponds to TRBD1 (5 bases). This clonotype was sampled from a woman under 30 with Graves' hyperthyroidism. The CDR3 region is CASTTAGDTQYF. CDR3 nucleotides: TGTGCCAGCACGACGGCAGGGGATACGCAGTATTTT.